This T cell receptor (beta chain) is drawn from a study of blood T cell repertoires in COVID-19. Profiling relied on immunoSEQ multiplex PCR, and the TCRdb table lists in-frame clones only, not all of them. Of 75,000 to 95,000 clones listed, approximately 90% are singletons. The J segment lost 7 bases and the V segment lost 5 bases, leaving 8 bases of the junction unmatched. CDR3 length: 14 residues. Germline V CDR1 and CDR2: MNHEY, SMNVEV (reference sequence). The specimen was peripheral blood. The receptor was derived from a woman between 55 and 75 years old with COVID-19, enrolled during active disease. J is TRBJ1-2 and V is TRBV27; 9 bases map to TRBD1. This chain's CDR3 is CASSPRDREGGYTF. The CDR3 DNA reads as TGTGCCAGCAGTCCCCGGGACAGGGAGGGTGGCTACACCTTC.